Presented here are 21 T cell receptor beta chains from one specimen sequenced in a study of T-cell memory formation after mild COVID-19. TCRdb processed the 5' RACE reads anew with MiXCR; each CDR3 protein has one entry. The sample lists under 250,000 distinct CDR3 sequences, around 9.5% occurring once. The specimen sequenced was PBMCs or a T cell subset sorted from them (not recorded which). All receptors derive from a man aged 18 to 29 who had mild COVID-19 (a few samples of this study predate the infection). Cell type and time point are not known.

The rearrangement links TRBV6-5 to TRBJ2-7; possibly TRBD1 for D (5 bases). This CDR3 spans 15 amino acids. CDR1 is MNHEY and CDR2 is SVGAGI in the germline V gene. Trimming left V 6 bases short and J 9 bases short, with 24 bases between. DNA of the CDR3: TGTGCCAGCAGGGCGACAGCACAAGAATGGGTCGGGCAGTACTTC. Encoded protein: CASRATAQEWVGQYF.

This clonotype was seen more than once but under ten times. The chain has TRBV6-6 and TRBJ1-6; D gene ambiguous. Trimming cost V 0 bases and J 10 bases, with 13 bases left between them. CDR1 is MNHNY, CDR2 SVGAGI, per germline (reference sequence). The length of the CDR3 is 15 residues. The CDR3 is CASSYSELDRSPLHF. In nucleotides, the CDR3 is TGTGCCAGCAGTTACTCGGAGTTAGATAGGTCACCCCTCCACTTT.

The table lists this clonotype with a few counts. The J gene is TRBJ1-6, the V gene TRBV5-6, with a tentative D call TRBD1 (6 bases). The CDR3 consists of 14 residues. CDR1 SGHDT and CDR2 YYEEEE come from the germline V gene. V was clipped by 1 base and J by 7 bases, with 9 bases between them. CDR3 loop: CASSLTGNNSPLHF. CDR3 DNA: TGTGCCAGCAGCTTGACAGGGAACAATTCACCCCTCCACTTT.

The chain uses TRBV18 and TRBJ2-5, with TRBD1 as a possible D gene (6 bases). The CDR3 runs to 13 residues. V lost 5 bases, J lost 3 bases, and 10 bases lay in between. Germline loops: CDR1 KGHSH, CDR2 LQKENI. The CDR3 loop is CASSTGWEETQYF. The CDR3, as DNA: TGTGCCAGCTCAACAGGGTGGGAAGAGACCCAGTACTTC.

V and J are TRBV9 and TRBJ2-5; 12 bases align to TRBD1. CDR1 and CDR2 from the germline V gene are SGDLS and YYNGEE. J lost 5 bases, V lost 4 bases, and 6 bases had no gene match. This CDR3 region has 15 residues. CDR3 DNA: TGTGCCAGCAGCCCGGGACAGGGGGCTGCTGAGACCCAGTACTTC. Its protein product is CASSPGQGAAETQYF.

The chain is built from TRBV6-6 and TRBJ1-1; D gene uncertain. CDR3 length: 12 amino acids. The V gene lost 4 bases and the J gene lost 4 bases, with 7 bases spanning the gap. The germline V gene has CDR1 MNHNY and CDR2 SVGAGI (reference sequence). The CDR3 region is CASSSRGTEAFF. The CDR3 DNA is TGTGCCAGCAGTTCCCGCGGCACTGAAGCTTTCTTT.

The V call is TRBV5-1, the J call TRBJ2-1, with D tentatively TRBD1 (6 bases). Germline lookup yields CDR1 SGHRS and CDR2 YFSETQ. The germline V and J ends were trimmed by 7 bases and 1 base, with 12 bases remaining between them. The CDR3 is 14 amino acids. For the CDR3, the DNA is TGCGCCAGCCGCAGGGGCGTATCCTACAATGAGCAGTTCTTC. This translates into CASRRGVSYNEQFF.

The chain links TRBV6-6 to TRBJ1-5; 8 bases align to TRBD1. The length of the CDR3 is 15 residues. Germline CDR1 MNHNY, CDR2 SVGAGI (reference sequence). J lost 4 bases, V lost 5 bases, and 7 bases had no gene match. As DNA, the CDR3 is TGTGCCAGCAGTAAGCTCCGACAGGGGAATCAGCCCCAGCATTTT. Translated, it gives CASSKLRQGNQPQHF.

This chain links TRBV6-5 with TRBJ2-5; D perhaps matches TRBD2 (6 bases). The germline gives CDR1 MNHEY, CDR2 SVGAGI. V dropped 5 bases and J dropped 2 bases, with 12 bases sitting between them. The CDR3 is made up of 14 amino acids. CDR3 DNA: TGTGCCAGCAGTAAATTTGGGGGGCAAGAGACCCAGTACTTC. Amino acids: CASSKFGGQETQYF.

This clonotype appeared a few times. The chain has TRBV3-1 and TRBJ2-3; D remains ambiguous. V was pared by 1 base and J by 0 bases, with 11 bases between. The CDR3 sequence is 16 residues long. The germline V gene encodes CDR1 LGHDT and CDR2 YNNKEL (reference sequence). In DNA form, the CDR3 reads TGTGCCAGCAGCCAAGGTCGGCTAACTAGCACAGATACGCAGTATTTT. It yields the protein CASSQGRLTSTDTQYF.

This clonotype was counted ten times or more. This rearrangement joins TRBV7-2 to TRBJ1-1; D is perhaps TRBD1 (5 bases). Germline assignment: CDR1 SGHTA and CDR2 FQGNSA. There are 14 residues in the CDR3. V was clipped by 1 base and J by 14 bases, with 20 bases between them. The CDR3 loop reads CASSLEDTGGRRFF. DNA of the CDR3: TGTGCCAGCAGCTTAGAGGATACGGGGGGAAGAAGGTTCTTT.

This chain links TRBV18 with TRBJ2-3; 7 nucleotides match TRBD2. The CDR3 contains 16 residues. Germline values: CDR1 KGHSH, CDR2 LQKENI. Trimming removed 4 bases from V and 3 bases from J; junction bases left unmatched: 10. In DNA form, the CDR3 reads TGTGCCAGCTCACTAAGAGCGGGGAGGATGACAGATACGCAGTATTTT. Translated, it gives CASSLRAGRMTDTQYF.

V and J are TRBV7-2 and TRBJ2-1; D gene uncertain. The CDR3 runs 14 residues. The germline V gene has CDR1 SGHTA and CDR2 FQGNSA. Trimming shortened V by 3 bases and J by 6 bases, and 12 bases separated the two germline ends. The CDR3 DNA sequence: TGTGCCAGCAGCTTTCAGAGGCAGATCAATGAGCAGTTCTTC. It codes for CASSFQRQINEQFF.

This clonotype was seen many times. The CDR3 nucleotides read TGTGCCAGCAGCCCTAGACAGGGGACCAATCAGCCCCAGCATTTT. Its protein is CASSPRQGTNQPQHF. This chain joins TRBV3-1 and TRBJ1-5; TRBD1 aligns across 8 bases. The junction had 5 bases not matched to a gene; V was cut back by 4 bases and J by 3 bases. The CDR3 sequence is 15 residues long. Germline-derived CDR1 and CDR2 are LGHDT and YNNKEL (reference sequence).

The chain is built from TRBV18 and TRBJ1-6; TRBD1 agrees at 7 bases. The V and J ends lost 4 bases and 13 bases, in that order; junction bases with no gene match: 10. Germline V gene data show CDR1 as KGHSH and CDR2 as LQKENI. The CDR3 is made up of 14 amino acids. For the CDR3, the DNA is TGTGCCAGCTCACAGGGACAGAAACTTCTCCCCCTCCACTTT. Its protein product is CASSQGQKLLPLHF.

This clonotype was counted ten times or more. The V and J genes are TRBV7-2 and TRBJ2-2, with TRBD2 as a possible D gene (6 bases). The CDR3 covers 15 residues. Trimming stripped 6 bases from V and 0 bases from J, with 11 bases between. Germline CDR1 and CDR2: SGHTA and FQGNSA. CDR3 DNA: TGTGCCAGCAGGACGGGACTCTCGAACACCGGGGAGCTGTTTTTT. It codes for CASRTGLSNTGELFF.

In this sample, this clonotype turned up many times. The chain employs TRBV5-1 and TRBJ2-5; no clear D. The CDR3 length is 14 residues. Germline V lookup: CDR1 SGHRS, CDR2 YFSETQ. V lost 2 bases to trimming and J lost 5 bases, with 13 bases between them. Written as DNA, the CDR3 is TGCGCCAGCAGCTTATGGACGCGAGGCGAGACCCAGTACTTC. This codes for CASSLWTRGETQYF. The whole variable domain, remainder taken from reference TRBV5-1 and TRBJ2-5, is KAGVTQTPRYLIKTRGQQVTLSCSPISGHRSVSWYQQTPGQGLQFLFEYFSETQRNKGNFPGRFSGRQFSNSRSEMNVSTLELGDSALYLCASSLWTRGETQYFGPGTRLLVL.

The chain is built from TRBV7-2 and TRBJ2-3, with 8 bases that match TRBD2. J was trimmed by 5 bases and V by 6 bases; bases with no gene match: 7. Germline-derived CDR1 and CDR2 are SGHTA and FQGNSA. The CDR3 has 14 residues. The CDR3 spells CASRGLVSLDTQYF. The CDR3 nucleotides are TGTGCCAGCAGGGGACTAGTAAGTTTAGATACGCAGTATTTT.

The chain combines TRBV9 with TRBJ2-2; D is unresolved. V was clipped by 1 base and J by 3 bases, with 1 base between them. The CDR3 runs 12 residues. Germline CDR1 is SGDLS and CDR2 is YYNGEE. The CDR3 DNA is TGTGCCAGCAGCGTATACACCGGGGAGCTGTTTTTT. Translated, it gives CASSVYTGELFF.

This clonotype was seen more than once but under ten times. The V and J genes are TRBV21-1 and TRBJ2-2; the table names TRBD2, a call not compared with the DNA. TRBV21-1 is a documented pseudogene. The CDR3 runs 19 residues. For the CDR3, the DNA is TGTGCCAGCAGCAAGGTGGCTGGCGGGGGGGCCCGGTACACCGGGGAGCTGTTTTTT. It translates to CASSKVAGGGARYTGELFF.

V usage is TRBV29-1 and J usage is TRBJ1-1; perhaps TRBD1 as D (6 bases). This CDR3 is built from 15 residues. Trimming took off 4 bases at V and 1 base at J, with 16 bases between the two ends. The germline CDR1 and CDR2 sequences are SQVTM and ANQGSEA. CDR3 nucleotides: TGCAGCGTTGGTTCGGTGACAGGAGCGAACACTGAAGCTTTCTTT. Translation: CSVGSVTGANTEAFF.